The present T cell receptor (beta chain) was sequenced within a study of blood T cell repertoires in COVID-19. Profiled with immunoSEQ multiplex PCR; TCRdb holds only in-frame clones, not every one. The sample lists more than 200,000 clones; 75% to 90% were seen once. Sequencing input: peripheral blood. The TCR was taken from a woman older than 75 with COVID-19, enrolled during active disease.

The CDR3 is CASTRDSYEQYF. The CDR3 nucleotides are TGTGCCAGCACACGGGACAGCTACGAGCAGTACTTC. The chain is built from TRBV2 and TRBJ2-7, with 7 positions matching TRBD1. Germline values: CDR1 SNHLY, CDR2 FYNNEI. The length of the CDR3 is 12 residues. The junction had 3 bases not matched to a gene; V was cut back by 7 bases and J by 3 bases.